These 20 T cell receptor beta chains were sequenced from one sample in a study of T cell responses to AZD1222 COVID-19 vaccine. Clones were sequenced by immunoSEQ multiplex PCR, and TCRdb holds only the in-frame ones, with some missing. The sample shows some 140,000 clones, about 90% of them seen only once. The sample consisted of peripheral blood, taken 28 days after the second AZD1222 dose. These receptors were taken from an adult who received the AZD1222 COVID-19 vaccine.

The CDR3 loop reads CAGAAGTRGSPEETQYF. In nucleotides, the CDR3 is TGTGCCGGAGCTGCCGGGACTCGCGGTTCACCGGAAGAGACCCAGTACTTC. The chain employs TRBV11-2 and TRBJ2-5; possibly TRBD2 for D (6 bases). This CDR3 is built from 17 residues. Trimming left V 11 bases short and J 3 bases short, with 28 bases between. Germline CDR1 and CDR2: SGHAT and FQNNGV.

J is TRBJ1-2 and V is TRBV6-6, with D perhaps matching TRBD1 (5 bases). V was clipped by 5 bases and J by 7 bases, with 17 bases between them. Germline V gives CDR1 MNHNY, CDR2 SVGAGI (reference sequence). CDR3 size: 14 residues. As DNA, the CDR3 is TGTGCCAGCAGTACCAACGGGGGACGCGGTGGCTACACCTTC. It encodes CASSTNGGRGGYTF.

The chain uses TRBV11-1 and TRBJ2-7; TRBD2 agrees at 8 bases. The CDR3 contains 14 residues. CDR1 SGHAT and CDR2 FQDESV come from the germline V gene (reference sequence). V trimming: 4 bases; J trimming: 2 bases; junction bases outside the gene matches: 4. In DNA form, the CDR3 reads TGTGCCAGCAGCTCTGGACTAGCAGCCTACGAGCAGTACGTC. It yields the protein CASSSGLAAYEQYV.

The gene calls are TRBV4-1 and TRBJ2-2; the D is unclear. The CDR3 length is 15 residues. V was trimmed by 0 bases and J by 5 bases, leaving 10 bases between them. Germline values: CDR1 MGHRA, CDR2 YSYEKL. The CDR3 spells CASSQEESGTGELFF. CDR3 sequence (DNA): TGCGCCAGCAGCCAAGAGGAGTCGGGTACCGGGGAGCTGTTTTTT.

The chain combines TRBV9 with TRBJ1-2; TRBD1 matches 7 bases. Trimming at V came to 0 bases and at J to 4 bases, leaving 6 bases not matched to a gene. Per the germline V gene, CDR1 is SGDLS and CDR2 is YYNGEE. CDR3 size: 15 residues. Here the CDR3 reads CASSVEGRGAYGYTF. Here the CDR3 DNA reads TGTGCCAGCAGCGTAGAGGGCAGGGGGGCCTATGGCTACACCTTC.

This clone turned up a few times. CDR3 in DNA: TGTGCCAGTAGCCGCCGGGACAGAACTTATGGCTACACCTTC. Translating gives CASSRRDRTYGYTF. This chain uses TRBV19 with TRBJ1-2; 7 bases line up with TRBD1. The V gene's germline CDR1 is LNHDA and CDR2 SQIVND (reference sequence). The CDR3 sequence is 14 residues long. V was clipped by 6 bases and J by 5 bases; unmatched bases: 9.

On this clone: The limits of the CDR3 on the DNA are not certain, so only TCRdb's listed CDR3 is given. This chain links TRBV15 with TRBJ2-7; TRBD1 is taken as the D call from the table, unchecked against the DNA. The CDR3 spans 14 amino acids, including both terminal residues. Germline CDR1 reads LNHNV; CDR2 reads YYDKDF (reference sequence). The CDR3 is CATSRVGTGTPPYV.

The chain has TRBV3-1 (or the pseudogene TRBV3-2) and TRBJ2-7; TRBD2 might be the D (6 bases). The CDR3 is 12 amino acids. Germline V gene sequence: CDR1 LGHDT, CDR2 YNNKEL (reference sequence). V lost 6 bases and J 6 bases, leaving 12 bases between the germline ends. The CDR3, as DNA: TGTGCCAGCAGTTGGGGGGACGGCGAGCAGTACTTC. Translated, it gives CASSWGDGEQYF.

This rearrangement joins TRBV3-1 (or the pseudogene TRBV3-2) to TRBJ2-2; 10 nucleotides align to TRBD2. Trimming removed 4 bases from V and 0 bases from J; junction bases left unmatched: 2. The CDR3 is made up of 16 amino acids. Germline V CDR1 and CDR2: LGHDT, YNNKEL (reference sequence). The CDR3 region is CASSLTSGANTGELFF. As DNA, the CDR3 is TGTGCCAGCAGCCTAACTAGCGGGGCGAACACCGGGGAGCTGTTTTTT.

The chain has TRBV2 and TRBJ1-5; the D gene is possibly TRBD1 (6 bases). The germline V gene encodes CDR1 SNHLY and CDR2 FYNNEI. V was cut by 9 bases and J by 6 bases, with 21 bases left in between. This CDR3 region has 15 residues. CDR3 DNA sequence: TGTGCCAGTCAGGCCTCGGGGGCTAAGAGTCAGCCCCAGCATTTT. This sequence encodes CASQASGAKSQPQHF. The full variable domain, in which reference TRBV2 and TRBJ1-5 provide the parts outside the CDR3, is EPEVTQTPSHQVTQMGQEVILRCVPISNHLYFYWYRQILGQKVEFLVSFYNNEISEKSEIFDDQFSVERPDGSNFTLKIRSTKLEDSAMYFCASQASGAKSQPQHFGDGTRLSIL.

The chain combines TRBV5-6 with TRBJ1-1; possible D gene TRBD1, 6 bases. There are 15 residues in the CDR3. Germline CDR1 reads SGHDT; CDR2 reads YYEEEE. Trimming stripped 6 bases from V and 2 bases from J, with 17 bases between. The DNA for the CDR3 is TGTGCCAGCACCCATCAACAGACAGGAAACACTGAAGCTTTCTTT. Protein sequence: CASTHQQTGNTEAFF.

The CDR3 protein is CASSPVWDSQFF. The CDR3 coding sequence is TGTGCCAGCAGCCCAGTTTGGGACTCGCAGTTCTTC. The rearrangement links TRBV7-2 to TRBJ2-1; D may be TRBD2 (6 bases). Germline CDR1 is SGHTA and CDR2 is FQGNSA. The V end lost 5 bases, the J end lost 12 bases, and 14 bases lay between the germline ends. The CDR3 is 12 residues long.

CDR3 loop: CASSPRGGDFNEQFF. The DNA of the CDR3 is TGTGCCAGCAGCCCCCGGGGGGGAGACTTCAATGAGCAGTTCTTC. The chain employs TRBV3-1 (or the pseudogene TRBV3-2) and TRBJ2-1, with 8 bases fitting TRBD2. The V and J ends lost 4 bases and 6 bases, in that order; junction bases with no gene match: 8. CDR3 length: 15 amino acids. Germline V gene data show CDR1 as LGHDT and CDR2 as YNNKEL (reference sequence).

This clone was observed a single time. The chain links TRBV11-3 to TRBJ2-2, with TRBD2 matching 10 bases. Germline V gene sequence: CDR1 SGHNT, CDR2 YENEEA. Germline trimming cut 0 bases from V and 2 bases from J; bases unmatched to any gene: 3. This CDR3 spans 17 amino acids. Here the CDR3 DNA reads TGTGCCAGCAGCTTAGATCTAGCGGGAGCTAACACCGGGGAGCTGTTTTTT. Its protein product is CASSLDLAGANTGELFF.

This clone appeared once. The gene calls are TRBV12-3 or TRBV12-4 and TRBJ1-1; no definite D call. V gave up 5 bases and J gave up 0 bases, with 7 bases separating them. The CDR3 loop spans 13 amino acids. The CDR3 here is CASSVLMNTEAFF. The CDR3 DNA sequence: TGTGCCAGCAGTGTTCTTATGAACACTGAAGCTTTCTTT.

V usage is TRBV16 and J usage is TRBJ1-3, with no clear D. Germline V gene data show CDR1 as KGHSY and CDR2 as FQNENV. The CDR3 sequence is 15 residues long. The ends were cut back, 0 bases at V and 0 bases at J, with 6 bases in the middle. As DNA, the CDR3 is TGTGCCAGCAGCCAATCCTCGTCCTCTGGAAACACCATATATTTT. As protein: CASSQSSSSGNTIYF.

The chain links TRBV5-6 to TRBJ1-1; 8 nucleotides align to TRBD1. The CDR3 sequence is 15 residues long. With 2 bases clipped from V and 7 bases from J, the junction kept 10 bases outside the gene matches. The germline V gene encodes CDR1 SGHDT and CDR2 YYEEEE. The CDR3 DNA sequence: TGTGCCAGCAGCTTACCGGGACAGGTACCGTATGAAGCTTTCTTT. This codes for CASSLPGQVPYEAFF. Variable domain in full (rest from reference TRBV5-6 and TRBJ1-1): DAGVTQSPTHLIKTRGQQVTLRCSPKSGHDTVSWYQQALGQGPQFIFQYYEEEERQRGNFPDRFSGHQFPNYSSELNVNALLLGDSALYLCASSLPGQVPYEAFFGQGTRLTVV.

The CDR3 DNA follows: TGTGCCAGCTCCCCTTCAGGGGGCGCAGGAACTGAAGCTTTCTTT. Protein product: CASSPSGGAGTEAFF. V gene TRBV18 combines with J gene TRBJ1-1, with 8 bases matching TRBD1. The germline CDR1 and CDR2 sequences are KGHSH and LQKENI. Trimming took 6 bases from V and 5 from J; bases not matched to a gene: 11. The CDR3 length is 15 residues.

The chain recombines TRBV28 with TRBJ1-1, with D hard to call. The V end was cut by 6 bases, the J end by 0 bases, with 8 bases between. Germline CDR1 MDHEN, CDR2 SYDVKM. The CDR3 covers 13 residues. The CDR3 region is CASRSSMNTEAFF. The CDR3 DNA reads as TGTGCCAGCAGGAGCTCCATGAACACTGAAGCTTTCTTT.

The CDR3 reads CATSDPGLAGGNEQFF. Written as DNA, the CDR3 is TGTGCCACCAGTGACCCGGGGCTAGCGGGAGGGAATGAGCAGTTCTTC. The chain couples TRBV24-1 to TRBJ2-1, with TRBD2 matching 12 bases. The CDR3 runs to 16 residues. V was clipped by 4 bases and J by 7 bases; unmatched bases: 7. Germline CDR1 reads KGHDR; CDR2 reads SFDVKD.